One and the same sample provided the 8 T cell receptor beta chains below, sequenced in a study of blood T cells in healthy people across ages. The authors ran a second PCR of about 7 to 11 cycles using a sample-barcoded 5' primer and a J-beta primer mix. TCRdb ran MiXCR on the 5' RACE reads and lists one entry per CDR3 protein. The profile shows 1.5 million to 2 million distinct CDR3 sequences, about 49% of them singletons. Sequencing was done on a sample of blood. These receptors all stem from a woman in her thirties or forties in good health.

In its sample, this clonotype was seen a few times. The chain uses TRBV6-2 or TRBV6-3 and TRBJ2-7; 8 positions match TRBD1. The CDR3 runs to 12 residues. The junction had 4 bases not matched to a gene; V was cut back by 7 bases and J by 5 bases. The germline V gene encodes CDR1 MNHEY and CDR2 SVGEGT. The CDR3 DNA reads as TGTGCCAGCAAAAGGACAGGGAACGAGCAGTACTTC. It yields the protein CASKRTGNEQYF.

This clonotype has a single count. The rearrangement links TRBV12-3 or TRBV12-4 to TRBJ1-1; 7 positions match TRBD1. The CDR3 loop spans 15 amino acids. The ends lost 6 bases at V and 1 base at J; junction bases unmatched: 8. CDR3 residues: CASRGAGGGNTEAFF. The CDR3, as DNA: TGTGCCAGCAGGGGGGCAGGGGGAGGGAACACTGAAGCTTTCTTT.

This clonotype was seen only a few times. V and J are TRBV9 and TRBJ2-3, with TRBD2 matching over 13 bases. V lost 2 bases to trimming and J lost 7 bases; unmatched junction nucleotides: 7. Germline CDR1 is SGDLS and CDR2 is YYNGEE. CDR3 length: 16 amino acids. The DNA of the CDR3 is TGTGCCAGCAGCGTGGGGACTAGCGGGACTAGGAATACGCAGTATTTT. Translating it yields CASSVGTSGTRNTQYF.

This clonotype was observed at least ten times. V and J are TRBV7-2 and TRBJ2-5; D remains ambiguous. The V end lost 1 base, the J end lost 1 base, and 4 bases lay between the germline ends. Germline CDR1 reads SGHTA; CDR2 reads FQGNSA. The CDR3 loop spans 13 amino acids. CDR3 nucleotides: TGTGCCAGCAGCTTAGATCCCCAAGAGACCCAGTACTTC. Protein sequence: CASSLDPQETQYF.

The rearrangement uses TRBV20-1 and TRBJ1-4; TRBD1 agrees at 7 bases. Germline values: CDR1 DFQATT, CDR2 SNEGSKA (reference sequence). V gave up 6 bases and J gave up 8 bases; unmatched junction bases: 15. The CDR3 is 15 amino acids. This CDR3 is CSATPGRQGGEKLFF. CDR3 DNA: TGCAGTGCCACTCCCGGGCGTCAGGGGGGCGAAAAACTGTTTTTT.

This clonotype was recorded only once. V is TRBV2 and J is TRBJ2-1, with TRBD2 matching 12 bases. Germline CDR1 SNHLY, CDR2 FYNNEI. J gave up 10 bases and V 11 bases, and 9 bases lay outside the gene matches. The CDR3 loop spans 13 amino acids. Written as DNA, the CDR3 is TGTGCCTACAGCGTCCTAGCGGGGGGGGAGCAGTTCTTC. It yields the protein CAYSVLAGGEQFF.

V usage is TRBV28 and J usage is TRBJ1-2, with 7 bases that match TRBD1. Unmatched junction bases numbered 9, after V lost 5 bases and J lost 3 bases. CDR1 MDHEN and CDR2 SYDVKM come from the germline V gene. CDR3 length: 15 amino acids. Here the CDR3 DNA reads TGTGCCAGCAGTCGATTCATCGACAGGGACTATGGCTACACCTTC. Its protein is CASSRFIDRDYGYTF.

This sequence joins TRBV5-1 and TRBJ2-1; D may be TRBD1 (6 bases). Germline V CDR1 and CDR2: SGHRS, YFSETQ. Trimming left V 4 bases short and J 5 bases short, with 10 bases between. The CDR3 has 13 residues. The CDR3 DNA follows: TGCGCCAGCAGCCGGGACAAGAACAATGAGCAGTTCTTC. Its protein is CASSRDKNNEQFF.